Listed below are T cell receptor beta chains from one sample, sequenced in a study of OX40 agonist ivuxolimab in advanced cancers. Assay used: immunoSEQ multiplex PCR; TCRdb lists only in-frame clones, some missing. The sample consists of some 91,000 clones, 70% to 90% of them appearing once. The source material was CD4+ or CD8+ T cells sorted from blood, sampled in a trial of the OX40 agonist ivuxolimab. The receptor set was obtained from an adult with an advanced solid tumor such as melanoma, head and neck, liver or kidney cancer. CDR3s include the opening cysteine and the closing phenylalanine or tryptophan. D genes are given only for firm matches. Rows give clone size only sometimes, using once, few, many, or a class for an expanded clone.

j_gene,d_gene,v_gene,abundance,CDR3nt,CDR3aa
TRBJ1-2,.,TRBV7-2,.,TGTGCCAGCAGCCCTAGCTCGGGTGCCTATGGCTACACCTTC,CASSPSSGAYGYTF
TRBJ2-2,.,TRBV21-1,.,TGTGCCAGCAGCAAAAACAAGAACACCGGGGAGCTGTTTTTT,CASSKNKNTGELFF
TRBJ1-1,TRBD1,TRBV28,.,TGTGCCAGCAGCATCGGGACAGTTAACACTGAAGCTTTCTTT,CASSIGTVNTEAFF
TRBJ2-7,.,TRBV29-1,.,TGCAGCGTTAAACAGGGCTACGAGCAGTACTTC,CSVKQGYEQYF
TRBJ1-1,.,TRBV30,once,TGTGCCTGGAGTCCCCAGCGGGGGGCGAACACTGAAGCTTTCTTT,CAWSPQRGANTEAFF
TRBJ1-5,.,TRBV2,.,TGTGCCAGCAGTCAGGATAGCAATCAGCCCCAGCATTTT,CASSQDSNQPQHF
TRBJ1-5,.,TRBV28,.,TGTGCCAGCAGTTTAAGGCTTCAGCCCCAGCATTTT,CASSLRLQPQHF
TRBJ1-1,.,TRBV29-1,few,TGCAGCGTTCAGAGAGGAGTGAACACTGAAGCTTTCTTT,CSVQRGVNTEAFF
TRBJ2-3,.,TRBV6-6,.,TGTGCCAGCACAGGGGTGGCGGGAGATACGCAGTATTTT,CASTGVAGDTQYF
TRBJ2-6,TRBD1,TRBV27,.,TGTGCCAGCAGTCCCCGACAGGGGCGCTTTGGGGCCAACGTCCTGACTTTC,CASSPRQGRFGANVLTF
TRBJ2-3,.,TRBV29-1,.,TGCAGCGTTGAAGTTACAGGGAGGGCAGATACGCAGTATTTT,CSVEVTGRADTQYF
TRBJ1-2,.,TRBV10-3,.,TGTGCCATCACCCACAGGGCCGACTATGGCTACACCTTC,CAITHRADYGYTF
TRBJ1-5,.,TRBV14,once,TGTGCCAGCAGCCAAGTGCCCTATTCATCTAATAATCAGCCCCAGCATTTT,CASSQVPYSSNNQPQHF
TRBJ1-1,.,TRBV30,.,TGTGCCTGGAGTGATACGAACACTGAAGCTTTCTTT,CAWSDTNTEAFF
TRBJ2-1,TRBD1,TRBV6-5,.,TGTGCCAGCAGTTTGGGACAGTCGTACAATGAGCAGTTCTTC,CASSLGQSYNEQFF
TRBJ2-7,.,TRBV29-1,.,TGCAGCGCCCGAAGGGGGACCCCCTACGAGCAGTACTTC,CSARRGTPYEQYF
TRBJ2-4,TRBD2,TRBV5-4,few,TGTGCCAGCAGCCAGGGACTAGCGGGAGTAGGAGCCAAAAACATTCAGTACTTC,CASSQGLAGVGAKNIQYF
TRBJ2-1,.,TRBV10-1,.,TGCGCCAGCAGTGAGTCGACTGGGATTGGGGCTTACAATGAGCAGTTCTTC,CASSESTGIGAYNEQFF
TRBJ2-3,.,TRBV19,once,TGTGCCAGTAGTTCTAAGAGGGAGGTGGGCACAGATACGCAGTATTTT,CASSSKREVGTDTQYF
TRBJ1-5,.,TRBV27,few,TGTGCCAGCAGTTGGACAGTAAATCAGCCCCAGCATTTT,CASSWTVNQPQHF
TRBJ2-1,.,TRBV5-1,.,TGCGCCAGCAGCGTACCCCGGGACTTATACAATGAGCAGTTCTTC,CASSVPRDLYNEQFF